This T cell receptor (beta chain) was captured in a study of T cell responses to AZD1222 COVID-19 vaccine. Whole-study results and caveats: Across spike, vaccine-associated CD4 TCRs were found, dominant at 160-218 and 743-854.

Comments on this clone: What it binds is unknown.

This CDR3 is built from 16 residues. V trimming: 1 base; J trimming: 0 bases; junction bases outside the gene matches: 5. The V gene's germline CDR1 is SEHNR and CDR2 FQNEAQ (reference sequence). The table came from immunoSEQ multiplex PCR; TCRdb's copy has only in-frame clones and leaves some out. The sample has about 110,000 clones, roughly 90% seen once. The chain links TRBV7-9 to TRBJ1-1; 7 bases fit TRBD1. This sequence originates from an adult in good health. The sequenced sample was peripheral blood, obtained on day 0 of MenACWY control vaccination. CDR3 in DNA: TGTGCCAGCAGCTTAGACAGGGGAGGTTTGAACACTGAAGCTTTCTTT. It translates to CASSLDRGGLNTEAFF.